The T cell receptor (beta chain) described here comes from a study of blood T cell repertoires in COVID-19. Study-wide background: Samples representing acute and convalescent COVID-19 were sourced from the United States, Italy and Spain. The analysed material was cDNA or gDNA that came from T cells, B-cell-depleted T cells, or PBMCs.

Per the study methods: From reference gene primer amplification, estimates of nucleated cell counts were derived. The method was immunoSEQ multiplex PCR; TCRdb's version includes in-frame clones alone and lacks a portion of them. That table furnishes V, J and clone size, whereas the DNA furnished D and trimming. The data hold some 21,000 clones, with roughly 73% observed a single time. CDR3 size: 16 residues. Unmatched junction bases numbered 8, after V lost 4 bases and J lost 9 bases. The V gene's germline CDR1 is SGHRS and CDR2 YFSETQ. This clonotype was obtained from a human donor in a cohort sampled during active or convalescent COVID-19. Sequenced: peripheral blood. This chain connects TRBV5-1 to TRBJ2-1; 15 bases are a match to TRBD2. CDR3 coding DNA: TGCGCCAGCAGCCCCGGACTAGCGGGGGGGTTGGTTGAGCAGTTCTTC. Amino acids: CASSPGLAGGLVEQFF. The full variable domain, completed using reference TRBV5-1 and TRBJ2-1, is KAGVTQTPRYLIKTRGQQVTLSCSPISGHRSVSWYQQTPGQGLQFLFEYFSETQRNKGNFPGRFSGRQFSNSRSEMNVSTLELGDSALYLCASSPGLAGGLVEQFFGPGTRLTVL.